The source of this T cell receptor (beta chain) is a study of a mutant IDH1 vaccine in newly diagnosed glioma. About the research overall: Before enrollment, the patients had been treated with radiotherapy alone, temozolomide alone, or both together. Most of them had received both.

With regard to this clone: Its antigen is not known.

V shed 3 bases, J shed 15 bases, and the junction held 8 bases outside the gene matches. The germline gives CDR1 MRHNA, CDR2 SNTAGT. This CDR3 is built from 13 residues. The time point was: week 11, during vaccination. Every vaccine dose comprised 300 ug of mutant IDH1 20-mer peptide plus topical imiquimod. Profiled with immunoSEQ multiplex PCR; TCRdb holds only in-frame clones, not every one. Of fewer than 35,000 clones listed, 90% are singletons. Sample: PBMCs, taken from a glioma patient whose treatment included an IDH1 peptide vaccine. V and J are TRBV6-4 and TRBJ2-1; the match to TRBD2 covers 10 bases. This sequence was found in a man aged 18-30 years with glioma. DNA of the CDR3: TGTGCCAGCAGTGATTTAACCGGGACTAGCGTGTTCTTC. It is translated as CASSDLTGTSVFF.